This TCR beta chain was observed in a study of cytomegalovirus exposure and HLA in healthy donors. Whole-study findings and limits: Follow-up analysis found HLA locus-dependent TCR association rates, highest for DRB1 and lowest for HLA-C.

Germline V lookup: CDR1 LNHNV, CDR2 YYDKDF (reference sequence). This CDR3 contains 15 residues. V lost 3 bases and J lost 0, with 12 bases in between. PCR primers comprised 60 Vbeta and 13 Jbeta primers. Data came from immunoSEQ multiplex PCR; TCRdb stores just in-frame clones and leaves some out. There are under 200,000 clones in the sample; roughly 71% occur only once, and about 2.7% lies in the top ten. Notes on this clone: The antigen is undetermined.

The sequenced material came from PBMCs. The chain uses TRBV15 and TRBJ2-7; a possible D gene is TRBD1 (6 bases). The sequence was collected from a woman aged 50 to 65 in good health and CMV-seropositive. This chain's CDR3 is CATSSRQETSYEQYF. The CDR3 nucleotides read TGTGCCACCAGCAGCCGACAGGAGACCTCCTACGAGCAGTACTTC.